A selection of T cell receptor beta chains follows, all from one sample in a study of blood T cell repertoires in COVID-19. TCRdb's table, derived via immunoSEQ multiplex PCR, lists solely in-frame clones and lacks some. The sample includes some 420,000 clones, 75% to 90% of them seen just once. The material sequenced was PBMCs or T cells enriched from blood (not recorded which). Source of these receptors: a man aged 30 to 39 who had recovered from COVID-19. Each CDR3 is given with its conserved first and last residue. D genes are given only for firm matches. A clone size is listed for some rows: how often the clone was seen (once, few, many), or a class if it is expanded.

TRBV5-4,TRBJ2-7,once,NA,TGTGCCAGCAGCTTATCGGGACAAGATTACGAGCGGCAGTACTTC,CASSLSGQDYERQYF
TRBV5-4,TRBJ2-7,NA,NA,TGTGCCAGCAGCCCCCAGGGCCTCGCCCCCTACGAGCAGTACTTC,CASSPQGLAPYEQYF
TRBV18,TRBJ2-2,NA,NA,TGTGCCAGCTCACCACTCCTAGGGGGTAGCACCGGGGAGCTGTTTTTT,CASSPLLGGSTGELFF
TRBV24-1,TRBJ1-2,NA,TRBD1,TGTGCCACCAGTGACTTTGGGACAGGGGTTTCGGGCTACACCTTC,CATSDFGTGVSGYTF
TRBV9,TRBJ2-1,NA,NA,TGTGCCAGCAGCGTAGCTCCGAGGAAGGATCTTGGGCAGTTCTTC,CASSVAPRKDLGQFF
TRBV7-9,TRBJ1-2,once,NA,TGTGCCAGCAGGCCTAGCGGGGCCGGCGGCTACACCTTC,CASRPSGAGGYTF
TRBV28,TRBJ2-5,few,TRBD2,TGTGCCAGCAGTTTCGTAGCGGGAGGGCCGGAAGAGACCCAGTACTTC,CASSFVAGGPEETQYF
TRBV4-1,TRBJ1-6,NA,NA,TGCGCCAGCAGCCTGAGGGAAAATTCACCCCTCCACTTT,CASSLRENSPLHF
TRBV29-1,TRBJ2-3,NA,TRBD2,TGCAGCGTGTACACTAGCGGTCGGGCAGATACGCAGTATTTT,CSVYTSGRADTQYF
TRBV19,TRBJ1-3,NA,TRBD1,TGTGCCCAGGACAGGGCTGGAAACACCATATATTTT,CAQDRAGNTIYF
TRBV28,TRBJ1-6,NA,TRBD1,TGTGCCAGCAGCCCAGGACAGGGTAATAATTCACCCCTCCACTTT,CASSPGQGNNSPLHF
TRBV30,TRBJ2-7,NA,TRBD1,TGTGCCTGGAGACAGGGGGCTAACGTTCGGTTGTACTTC,CAWRQGANVRLYF
TRBV9,TRBJ2-3,NA,NA,TGTGCCAGCAGCCCGACTGGGAGGCAGGGCAGCACAGATACGCAGTATTTT,CASSPTGRQGSTDTQYF
TRBV5-6,TRBJ2-7,NA,TRBD2,TGTGCCAGCAGCTTGGAGGCGGGAGTCTTAACCTACGAGCAGTACTTC,CASSLEAGVLTYEQYF
TRBV15,TRBJ1-1,NA,NA,TGTGCCACCAGCAGATCTTCGAGGGACACTGAAGCTTTCTTT,CATSRSSRDTEAFF
TRBV28,TRBJ1-1,NA,TRBD1,TGTGCCAGCGCCGGGACAGGGGGCTTGGGCACTGAAGCTTTCTTT,CASAGTGGLGTEAFF
TRBV2,TRBJ1-1,once,TRBD1,TGTGCCAGCCAAGGACAGGGGGCAAACACTGAAGCTTTCTTT,CASQGQGANTEAFF
TRBV3-1/TRBV3-2,TRBJ1-2,NA,NA,TGTGCCAGCAGCCAAGACTTAACAGGGAGTGGCTACACCTTC,CASSQDLTGSGYTF
TRBV10-2,TRBJ2-3,NA,TRBD2,TGCGCCAGCAGTGTATATATTAGCGGGAGTACAGATACGCAGTATTTT,CASSVYISGSTDTQYF
TRBV5-1,TRBJ2-7,once,NA,TGCGCCAGCGGACGTTCAGGGTCGACCTACGAGCAGTACTTC,CASGRSGSTYEQYF
TRBV7-9,TRBJ2-5,NA,TRBD1,TGTGCCAGCAGCTTAATGATGGCAGGGGGCAAGGAGACCCAGTACTTC,CASSLMMAGGKETQYF
TRBV27,TRBJ2-7,NA,TRBD2,TGTGCCAGCAGTTTATCTGCGGGAGCCTACGAGCAGTACTTC,CASSLSAGAYEQYF
TRBV7-6,TRBJ1-2,NA,TRBD1,TGTGCCAACAGCGACAGACAGGGTATCTATGGCTACACCTTC,CANSDRQGIYGYTF
TRBV27,TRBJ2-2,NA,NA,TGTGCCAGCAAGACAGGCACCGGGGAGCTGTTTTTT,CASKTGTGELFF
TRBV7-8,TRBJ1-5,NA,NA,TGTGCCAGCAGCTTAGGGCAGATGCAGCCCCAGCATTTT,CASSLGQMQPQHF
TRBV7-3,TRBJ1-1,NA,NA,TGTGCCAGCAGCCTCGGTGCGGGGCGGGTCACTGAAGCTTTCTTT,CASSLGAGRVTEAFF
TRBV7-3,TRBJ1-2,NA,NA,TGTGCCAGCAGCTTCGGACAGCAAGCGGGGGGCTACACCTTC,CASSFGQQAGGYTF
TRBV7-6,TRBJ1-2,NA,NA,TGTGCCAGCAGCTCACAGGGTGACTATGGCTACACCTTC,CASSSQGDYGYTF